Shown below are 15 T cell receptor beta chains from a single sample sequenced in a study of beta chain features in type 1 diabetes. cDNA synthesis used the whole RNA isolate, giving expressed TCRB sequences. Sequencing used immunoSEQ multiplex PCR; TCRdb keeps in-frame clones, though not all of them. The data contain under 800,000 clones, around a sixth of them singletons. The sequencing input was naive CD4+ T cells from blood. Receptors originate from a man aged 18 to 30 in good health.

The chain is built from TRBV11-2 and TRBJ2-7; D ambiguous. With 4 bases removed from V and 6 bases from J, the gap between germline ends came to 7 bases. Germline V gene sequence: CDR1 SGHAT, CDR2 FQNNGV. The CDR3 is 11 residues long. CDR3 DNA: TGTGCCAGCAGCTCCGGACGCGAGCAGTACTTC. As protein: CASSSGREQYF.

The chain couples TRBV2 to TRBJ2-5, with D possibly matching TRBD1 (5 bases). The germline gives CDR1 SNHLY, CDR2 FYNNEI. The CDR3 length is 14 residues. V lost 4 bases to trimming and J lost 0 bases, with 9 bases between them. This chain's CDR3 is CASSGRQYQETQYF. In DNA, the CDR3 is TGTGCCAGCAGTGGTAGACAGTACCAAGAGACCCAGTACTTC.

V usage is TRBV6-5 and J usage is TRBJ2-7; D possibly corresponds to TRBD2 (7 bases). The germline CDR1 and CDR2 sequences are MNHEY and SVGAGI. The CDR3 sequence is 15 residues long. V lost 0 bases and J lost 6, with 15 bases in between. The CDR3 nucleotides read TGTGCCAGCAGTTACTCCGGGGGGCGCACTGTCGAGCAGTACTTC. It yields the protein CASSYSGGRTVEQYF.

Only a few counts were recorded for this clone. The chain has TRBV12-2 and TRBJ1-3. TRBV12-2 constitutes a pseudogene. The CDR3 spans 16 residues. This chain's CDR3 is CASRPGQRGSGNTIYF. CDR3 nucleotide sequence: TGTGCAAGTCGCCCTGGACAACGGGGATCTGGAAACACCATATATTTT.

The chain carries TRBV30 and TRBJ2-1; D uncertain. Trimming pared 4 bases from V and 4 bases from J, leaving 8 bases between. CDR3 length equals 12 residues. CDR1 and CDR2 (germline): GTSNPN, SVGIG (reference sequence). This CDR3 reads CAWTMSYNEQFF. The CDR3 bases are TGTGCCTGGACAATGTCGTACAATGAGCAGTTCTTC.

The rearrangement links TRBV7-9 to TRBJ2-5; D unclear. V was shortened by 1 base and J by 5 bases, with 8 bases between the two germline ends. Germline CDR1 reads SEHNR; CDR2 reads FQNEAQ (reference sequence). The CDR3 length is 13 residues. CDR3 in amino acids: CASSLGAVETQYF. In DNA form, the CDR3 reads TGTGCCAGCAGCTTAGGAGCCGTGGAGACCCAGTACTTC.

The chain employs TRBV4-2 and TRBJ2-2; possibly TRBD1 or TRBD2 for D (6 bases each). Germline V gene data show CDR1 as LGHNA and CDR2 as YNFKEQ. This CDR3 comprises 17 residues. The V end was cut by 4 bases, the J end by 2 bases, with 17 bases between. CDR3 loop: CASSLKGGRANTGELFF. DNA of the CDR3: TGTGCCAGCAGCCTCAAGGGGGGACGGGCCAACACCGGGGAGCTGTTTTTT.

This clone has just a few counts. This CDR3 is also generated by other DNA sequences in the sample. The rearrangement uses TRBV9 and TRBJ2-7, with 10 bases aligning to TRBD1. CDR3 length equals 14 residues. Germline-derived CDR1 and CDR2 are SGDLS and YYNGEE. V shed 2 bases and J 2 bases; nucleotides not matched to a gene: 1. The CDR3 loop is CASSVGTGAYEQYF. The DNA of the CDR3 is TGTGCCAGCAGCGTCGGGACAGGGGCCTACGAGCAGTACTTC.

The sample holds a few counts of this clone. V gene TRBV5-6 combines with J gene TRBJ1-5, with D perhaps matching TRBD1 (5 bases). The V gene lost 1 base and the J gene lost 1 base, with 15 bases spanning the gap. There are 17 residues in the CDR3. Germline V lookup: CDR1 SGHDT, CDR2 YYEEEE. DNA of the CDR3: TGTGCCAGCAGCTTGAGGATGCTGGGGGGAAGCAATCAGCCCCAGCATTTT. It codes for CASSLRMLGGSNQPQHF.

The genes are TRBV5-1 and TRBJ2-1; D gene unclear. V lost 3 bases and J 0 bases, leaving 4 bases between the germline ends. The CDR3 covers 13 residues. Germline CDR1 SGHRS, CDR2 YFSETQ. The CDR3 DNA sequence: TGCGCCAGCAGCTGGGACTCCTACAATGAGCAGTTCTTC. Its translation: CASSWDSYNEQFF. Together with reference TRBV5-1 and TRBJ2-1, the CDR3 gives the full variable domain: KAGVTQTPRYLIKTRGQQVTLSCSPISGHRSVSWYQQTPGQGLQFLFEYFSETQRNKGNFPGRFSGRQFSNSRSEMNVSTLELGDSALYLCASSWDSYNEQFFGPGTRLTVL.

Here the CDR3 DNA reads TGTGCCAGTAGTATTCCCGGGTACAGCAATCAGCCCCAGCATTTT. Encoded protein: CASSIPGYSNQPQHF. V usage is TRBV19 and J usage is TRBJ1-5; D remains ambiguous. Germline lookup yields CDR1 LNHDA and CDR2 SQIVND (reference sequence). Between the trimmed V and J ends, which lost 3 bases and 1 base, there was a span of 10 bases. The CDR3 loop spans 15 amino acids. Supplemented by reference TRBV19 and TRBJ1-5, the full variable domain reads DGGITQSPKYLFRKEGQNVTLSCEQNLNHDAMYWYRQDPGQGLRLIYYSQIVNDFQKGDIAEGYSVSREKKESFPLTVTSAQKNPTAFYLCASSIPGYSNQPQHFGDGTRLSIL.

V is TRBV7-2 and J is TRBJ2-5, with a possible D match to TRBD1 (7 bases). This CDR3 is 13 amino acids long. V lost 8 bases to trimming and J lost 5 bases, with 15 bases between them. The germline V gene has CDR1 SGHTA and CDR2 FQGNSA. CDR3 nucleotides: TGTGCCAGCTTACCATCAGGGGGGGAGACCCAGTACTTC. It specifies CASLPSGGETQYF.

This clone has just a few counts. The chain joins TRBV10-3 to TRBJ2-4; D possibly corresponds to TRBD2 (6 bases). Germline V gene lookup returns CDR1 ENHRY and CDR2 SYGVKD. V dropped 5 bases and J dropped 7 bases, with 9 bases sitting between them. The CDR3 length is 12 residues. The CDR3 nucleotides read TGTGCCATCAGTATACGGGGGAACATTCAGTACTTC. Its protein product is CAISIRGNIQYF.

This clone was picked up a small number of times. The chain recombines TRBV5-1 with TRBJ2-1; 9 nucleotides line up with TRBD2. Germline CDR1 SGHRS, CDR2 YFSETQ. The junction had 19 bases not matched to a gene; V was cut back by 5 bases and J by 4 bases. This CDR3 spans 19 amino acids. DNA for the CDR3: TGCGCCAGCAGGCCCCGGGGGGCACGCAGAGCGGGAGGTTACAATGAGCAGTTCTTC. Protein product: CASRPRGARRAGGYNEQFF. The whole variable domain, filled in from reference TRBV5-1 and TRBJ2-1, reads KAGVTQTPRYLIKTRGQQVTLSCSPISGHRSVSWYQQTPGQGLQFLFEYFSETQRNKGNFPGRFSGRQFSNSRSEMNVSTLELGDSALYLCASRPRGARRAGGYNEQFFGPGTRLTVL.

The chain uses TRBV23-1 and TRBJ1-3, with 7 bases fitting TRBD1. TRBV23-1 is marked as an open reading frame, function uncertain. The CDR3 loop spans 17 amino acids. Unmatched junction bases numbered 13, after V lost 6 bases and J lost 2 bases. The chain's CDR3 is CASSRPPRGLTGNTIYF. CDR3 nucleotides: TGCGCCAGCAGCCGACCCCCGAGGGGGCTAACTGGAAACACCATATATTTT.